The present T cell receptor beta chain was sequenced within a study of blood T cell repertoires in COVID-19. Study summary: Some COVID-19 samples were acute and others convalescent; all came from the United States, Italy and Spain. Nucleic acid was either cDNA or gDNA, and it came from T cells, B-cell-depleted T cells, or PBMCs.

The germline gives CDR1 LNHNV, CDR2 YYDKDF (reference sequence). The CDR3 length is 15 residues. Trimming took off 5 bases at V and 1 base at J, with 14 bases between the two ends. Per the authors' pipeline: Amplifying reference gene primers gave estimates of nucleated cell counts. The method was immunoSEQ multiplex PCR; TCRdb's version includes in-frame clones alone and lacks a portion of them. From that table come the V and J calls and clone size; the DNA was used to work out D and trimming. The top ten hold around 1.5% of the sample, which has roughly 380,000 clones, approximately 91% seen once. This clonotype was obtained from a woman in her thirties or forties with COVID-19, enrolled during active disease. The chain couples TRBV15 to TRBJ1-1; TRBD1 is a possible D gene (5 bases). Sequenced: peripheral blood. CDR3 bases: TGTGCCACCAGCGCTCGACAGCTACCGAACACTGAAGCTTTCTTT. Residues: CATSARQLPNTEAFF.